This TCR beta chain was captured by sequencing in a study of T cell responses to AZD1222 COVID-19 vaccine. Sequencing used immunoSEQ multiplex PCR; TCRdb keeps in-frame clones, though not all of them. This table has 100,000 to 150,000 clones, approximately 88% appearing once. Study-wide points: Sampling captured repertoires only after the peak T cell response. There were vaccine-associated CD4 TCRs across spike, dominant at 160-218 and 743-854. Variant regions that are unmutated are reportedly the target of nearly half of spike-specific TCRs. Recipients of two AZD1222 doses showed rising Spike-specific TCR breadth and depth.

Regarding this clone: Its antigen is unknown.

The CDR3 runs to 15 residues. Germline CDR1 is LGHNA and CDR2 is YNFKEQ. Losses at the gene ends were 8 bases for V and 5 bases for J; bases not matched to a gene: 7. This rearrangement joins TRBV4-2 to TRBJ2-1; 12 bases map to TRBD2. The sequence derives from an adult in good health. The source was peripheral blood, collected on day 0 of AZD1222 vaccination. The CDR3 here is CASGRLAGENNEQFF. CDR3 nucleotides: TGTGCCAGCGGAAGACTAGCGGGAGAAAACAATGAGCAGTTCTTC.